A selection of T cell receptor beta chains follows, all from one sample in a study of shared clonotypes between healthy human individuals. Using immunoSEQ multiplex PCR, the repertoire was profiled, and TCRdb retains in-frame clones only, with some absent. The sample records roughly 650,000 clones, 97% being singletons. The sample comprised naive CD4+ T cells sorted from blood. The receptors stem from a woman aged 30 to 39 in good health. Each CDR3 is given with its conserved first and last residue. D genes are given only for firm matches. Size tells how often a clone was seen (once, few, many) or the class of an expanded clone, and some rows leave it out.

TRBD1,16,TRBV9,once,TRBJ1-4,TGTGCCAGCAGCGACCCCGGGGGGACAGGGGTCGAAAAACTGTTTTTT,CASSDPGGTGVEKLFF
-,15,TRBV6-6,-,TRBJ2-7,TGTGCCAGCAGTTACTCCTACAGGGAAAACTACGAGCAGTACTTC,CASSYSYRENYEQYF
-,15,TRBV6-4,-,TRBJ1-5,TGTGCCAGCAGTGACTCGACACAACCAAATCAGCCCCAGCATTTT,CASSDSTQPNQPQHF
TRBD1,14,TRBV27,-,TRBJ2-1,TGTGCCAGCAGTACTTCCGGGACAGGGAATGAGCAGTTCTTC,CASSTSGTGNEQFF
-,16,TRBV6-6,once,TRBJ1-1,TGTGCCAGCAGTTACTCCCGAGGGAGGGTTGACACTGAAGCTTTCTTT,CASSYSRGRVDTEAFF
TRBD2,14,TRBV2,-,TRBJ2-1,TGTGCCAGCAGGGGACTAGCGGGAGTGAATGAGCAGTTCTTC,CASRGLAGVNEQFF
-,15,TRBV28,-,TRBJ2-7,TGTGCCAGCAGTCCCGCCGGGACTCTCGCCTACGAGCAGTACTTC,CASSPAGTLAYEQYF
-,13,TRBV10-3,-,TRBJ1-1,TGTGCCATCAGTGGCACCGGGAGAACTGAAGCTTTCTTT,CAISGTGRTEAFF
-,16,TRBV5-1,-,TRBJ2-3,TGCGCCAGCAGCCCGGTCTTCGGCGGGAGCACAGATACGCAGTATTTT,CASSPVFGGSTDTQYF
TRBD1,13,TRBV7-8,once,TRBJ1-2,TGTGCCAGCAGCTCGGGACAGAACTATGGCTACACCTTC,CASSSGQNYGYTF
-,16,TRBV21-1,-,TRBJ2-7,TGTGCCAGCAGCCCCATCGGCCTAGCGGACCTCTACGAGCAGTACTTC,CASSPIGLADLYEQYF
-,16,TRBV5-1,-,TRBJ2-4,TGCGCCAGCAGCTTGGTTCCCACAGGGGAGGGAAACATTCAGTACTTC,CASSLVPTGEGNIQYF
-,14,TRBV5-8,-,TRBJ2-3,TGTGCCAGCAGCTTGCGGGAATACACAGATACGCAGTATTTT,CASSLREYTDTQYF
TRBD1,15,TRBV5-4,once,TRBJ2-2,TGTGCCAGCAGCTCCTGGACAGGGCAGACCGGGGAGCTGTTTTTT,CASSSWTGQTGELFF
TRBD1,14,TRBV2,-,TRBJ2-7,TGTGCCAGCAGTACTCGACAGGGGCCGGTCGAGCAGTACTTC,CASSTRQGPVEQYF
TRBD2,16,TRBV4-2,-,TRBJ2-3,TGTGCCAGCAGCCAAGTCTCGGGAGGGCCGACAGATACGCAGTATTTT,CASSQVSGGPTDTQYF
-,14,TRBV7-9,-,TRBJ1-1,TGTGCCAGCAGCTTAGTAATACAGAACACTGAAGCTTTCTTT,CASSLVIQNTEAFF
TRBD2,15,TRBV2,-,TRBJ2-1,TGTGCCAGCAGTGAGGACGGACTAGCCGGTAATGAGCAGTTCTTC,CASSEDGLAGNEQFF
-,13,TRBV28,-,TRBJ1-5,TGTGCCAGCAGTGTGGGTAGGAGTCAGCCCCAGCATTTT,CASSVGRSQPQHF
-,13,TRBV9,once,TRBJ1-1,TGTGCCAGCAGCGTAGCCGTGAACACTGAAGCTTTCTTT,CASSVAVNTEAFF
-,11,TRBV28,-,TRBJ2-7,TGTGCCAGCAGCTCCAACTACGAGCAGTACTTC,CASSSNYEQYF
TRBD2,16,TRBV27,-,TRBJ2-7,TGTGCCAGCAGTTTGACTAGCGGGAGTACGCCCTACGAGCAGTACTTC,CASSLTSGSTPYEQYF
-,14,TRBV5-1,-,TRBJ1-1,TGCGCCAGCAGCTTGGCGTCCGCCAGTGCTGAAGCTTTCTTT,CASSLASASAEAFF
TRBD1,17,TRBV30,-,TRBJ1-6,TGTGCCTGGAGTCCGCGCAGGGGGCTTTCCTATAATTCACCCCTCCACTTT,CAWSPRRGLSYNSPLHF
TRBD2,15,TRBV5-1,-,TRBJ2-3,TGCGCCAGCAAACCCGGGGGGGCCGGCACAGATACGCAGTATTTT,CASKPGGAGTDTQYF
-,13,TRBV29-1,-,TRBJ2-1,TGCAGCGTTGTGGGGGACCCCTACAATGAGCAGTTCTTC,CSVVGDPYNEQFF
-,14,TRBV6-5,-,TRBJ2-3,TGTGCCAGCAGTTACTCAGGCCTAACAGATACGCAGTATTTT,CASSYSGLTDTQYF
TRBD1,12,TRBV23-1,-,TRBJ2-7,TGCGCCAGCATGCGGACAGGGTACGAGCAGTACTTC,CASMRTGYEQYF
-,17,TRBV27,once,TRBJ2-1,TGTGCCAGCAGTCCGCGCCCTAGGATTGAGCCCTACAATGAGCAGTTCTTC,CASSPRPRIEPYNEQFF
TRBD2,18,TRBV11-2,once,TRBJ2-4,TGTGCCAGCAGGACATTAGCGGGAGTGGGGCTATCCAAAAACATTCAGTACTTC,CASRTLAGVGLSKNIQYF
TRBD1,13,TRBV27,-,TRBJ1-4,TGTGCCAGCAGCGGGACAGGGGCCGGAAAACTGTTTTTT,CASSGTGAGKLFF
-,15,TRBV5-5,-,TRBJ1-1,TGTGCCAGCAGCTTGGCCTTGGCAGGGAACACTGAAGCTTTCTTT,CASSLALAGNTEAFF
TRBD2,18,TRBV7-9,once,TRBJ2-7,TGTGCCAGCAGCTTATTACCGGGACTAGCGGGAGGTTCCTACGAGCAGTACTTC,CASSLLPGLAGGSYEQYF
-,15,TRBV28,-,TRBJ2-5,TGTGCCAGCAGCCTCCGGGGGGCGCTAGGGGAGACCCAGTACTTC,CASSLRGALGETQYF
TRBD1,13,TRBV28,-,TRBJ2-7,TGTGCCAGCACCAGACAGGGAGCCTACGAGCAGTACTTC,CASTRQGAYEQYF
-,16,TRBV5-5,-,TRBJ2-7,TGTGCCAGCAGCTTGTTAGGGGCAGGGGTCTCCTACGAGCAGTACTTC,CASSLLGAGVSYEQYF
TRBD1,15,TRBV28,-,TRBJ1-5,TGTGCCAGCAGTGTAGTTACAGGGGACAATCAGCCCCAGCATTTT,CASSVVTGDNQPQHF
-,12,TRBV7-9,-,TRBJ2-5,TGTGCCAGCAGCTTGACCTTCGGGGAGCAGTACTTC,CASSLTFGEQYF
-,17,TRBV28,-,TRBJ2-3,TGTGCCAGCAGTTGGACACCGGGACGCGAGCACACAGATACGCAGTATTTT,CASSWTPGREHTDTQYF
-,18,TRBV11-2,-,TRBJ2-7,TGTGCCAGCAGCTCCAGCCTAACCCGGGTCTGGGAGCGTTACGAGCAGTACTTC,CASSSSLTRVWERYEQYF